What follows describes a single T cell receptor beta chain. This specimen comes from a study of CD8 T cells in Susac syndrome. Random hexamers were used to reverse transcribe an amount of about 0.45 to 1 ug RNA. TCRdb re-called the immunoSEQ multiplex PCR reads through MiXCR, storing one row per CDR3 protein. The table shows roughly 400,000 distinct CDR3 sequences, with more than 80% occurring only once. Germline CDR1 reads SGHRS; CDR2 reads YFSETQ. V lost 1 base to trimming and J lost 8 bases, with 12 bases between them. The CDR3 runs to 13 residues. The sequenced sample consisted of CD8+ T cells from PBMCs. The V and J genes are TRBV5-1 and TRBJ2-5, with D unclear. The source is a human donor with multiple sclerosis. The CDR3 region is CASSLLGPSTQYF. The CDR3 coding sequence is TGCGCCAGCAGCTTGCTCGGCCCGAGTACCCAGTACTTC. Based on the CDR3 plus reference TRBV5-1 and TRBJ2-5, the full variable domain is KAGVTQTPRYLIKTRGQQVTLSCSPISGHRSVSWYQQTPGQGLQFLFEYFSETQRNKGNFPGRFSGRQFSNSRSEMNVSTLELGDSALYLCASSLLGPSTQYFGPGTRLLVL.